Presented here are 17 T cell receptor beta chains from one specimen sequenced in a study of shared clonotypes between healthy human individuals. The method was immunoSEQ multiplex PCR; TCRdb's version includes in-frame clones alone and lacks a portion of them. The sample carries over 950,000 clones, approximately 77% recorded once. The sample comprised memory CD4+ T cells from PBMCs. Indicated subset: CD45RA-negative fraction. The receptors were gathered from a man aged 18-30 years in good health. Some clones in this sample may be carry-over from other donors' samples.

This clone was seen many times. J is TRBJ1-1 and V is TRBV27; D unresolved. The V gene's germline CDR1 is MNHEY and CDR2 SMNVEV (reference sequence). V gave up 1 base and J gave up 3 bases, with 9 bases separating them. The CDR3 totals 14 residues. The CDR3 coding sequence is TGTGCCAGCAGTTTATTAAGGGCGGACACTGAAGCTTTCTTT. Translation: CASSLLRADTEAFF.

This clone was seen a single time. This sequence joins TRBV28 and TRBJ2-7; no definite D call. The V and J ends lost 6 bases and 0 bases respectively, with 15 bases between them. Germline-derived CDR1 and CDR2 are MDHEN and SYDVKM. CDR3 length: 15 residues. As DNA, the CDR3 is TGTGCCAGCAGCCAAATATTGCGTATCTCCTACGAGCAGTACTTC. Amino acid sequence: CASSQILRISYEQYF.

There are many counts of this clone. This chain joins TRBV6-5 and TRBJ2-1; 10 nucleotides line up with TRBD2. CDR3 length: 15 residues. The germline V gene encodes CDR1 MNHEY and CDR2 SVGAGI. The J segment lost 7 bases and the V segment lost 2 bases, leaving 5 bases of the junction unmatched. The CDR3 loop reads CASSYGLAAWNEQFF. The CDR3, as DNA: TGTGCCAGCAGTTACGGACTAGCGGCGTGGAATGAGCAGTTCTTC.

By share, this clone ranks as medium-sized. This sample also contains other DNA sequences that code for the same CDR3. V gene TRBV5-4 combines with J gene TRBJ2-5; TRBD1 agrees at 8 bases. V lost 4 bases to trimming and J lost 4 bases; unmatched junction nucleotides: 9. Germline CDR1 and CDR2: SGHNT and YYREEE (reference sequence). CDR3 size: 15 residues. CDR3 residues: CASSPWTGNGETQYF. The CDR3 DNA reads TGTGCCAGCAGCCCATGGACAGGGAACGGAGAGACCCAGTACTTC.

This rearrangement joins TRBV21-1 to TRBJ1-1; no check of the table's D call, TRBD1, against the DNA was made. TRBV21-1 constitutes a pseudogene. The CDR3 length is 17 residues. The CDR3 is CASTRRDRGDLNTEAFF. The CDR3 DNA sequence: TGTGCCAGCACCCGCCGGGACAGGGGGGACCTGAACACTGAAGCTTTCTTT.

The chain links TRBV18 to TRBJ2-7; 11 nucleotides line up with TRBD1. With 4 bases clipped from V and 4 bases from J, the junction kept 6 bases outside the gene matches. Germline V gene lookup returns CDR1 KGHSH and CDR2 LQKENI. This CDR3 comprises 15 residues. This chain's CDR3 is CASSRGTGGEYEQYF. The CDR3 bases are TGTGCCAGCTCACGAGGGACAGGGGGTGAATACGAGCAGTACTTC.

J is TRBJ1-1 and V is TRBV28; D ambiguous. From germline, CDR1 is MDHEN and CDR2 SYDVKM. V lost 7 bases to trimming and J lost 3 bases, with 12 bases between them. The CDR3 is made up of 13 amino acids. CDR3 loop: CASTLGSYTEAFF. The CDR3 DNA is TGTGCCAGCACCCTTGGGTCCTACACTGAAGCTTTCTTT.

In its sample, this clone was seen a few times. This rearrangement joins TRBV6-5 to TRBJ1-6; D uncertain. This CDR3 has 14 residues. CDR1 MNHEY and CDR2 SVGAGI come from the germline V gene. V shed 0 bases and J shed 7 bases, with 7 bases lying between them. DNA for the CDR3: TGTGCCAGCAGTTACTCGACGGAGAATTCACCCCTCCACTTT. Its protein product is CASSYSTENSPLHF.

The gene calls are TRBV30 and TRBJ2-7; D is possibly TRBD2 (6 bases). The germline V and J ends were trimmed by 2 bases and 7 bases, with 18 bases remaining between them. Germline V CDR1 and CDR2: GTSNPN, SVGIG (reference sequence). The length of the CDR3 is 14 residues. The CDR3 reads CAWSPGTSEGEQYF. Here the CDR3 DNA reads TGTGCCTGGAGTCCCGGGACGTCGGAGGGGGAGCAGTACTTC.

The chain joins TRBV5-5 to TRBJ2-7, with 8 bases fitting TRBD2. CDR1 and CDR2 from the germline V gene are SGHKS and YYEKEE (reference sequence). Germline trimming cut 0 bases from V and 0 bases from J; bases unmatched to any gene: 5. The CDR3 extends over 16 amino acids. Here the CDR3 reads CASSLEVAGTSYEQYF. CDR3 in DNA: TGTGCCAGCAGCTTGGAGGTAGCGGGGACCTCCTACGAGCAGTACTTC. The full variable domain, in which reference TRBV5-5 and TRBJ2-7 provide the parts outside the CDR3, is DAGVTQSPTHLIKTRGQQVTLRCSPISGHKSVSWYQQVLGQGPQFIFQYYEKEERGRGNFPDRFSARQFPNYSSELNVNALLLGDSALYLCASSLEVAGTSYEQYFGPGTRLTVT.

V usage is TRBV27 and J usage is TRBJ2-6; D is unresolved. V was pared by 3 bases and J by 1 base, with 13 bases between. The CDR3 runs to 17 residues. Germline V lookup: CDR1 MNHEY, CDR2 SMNVEV (reference sequence). The DNA for the CDR3 is TGTGCCAGCAGTTTTCTTTCGTGGGGTTCTGGGGCCAACGTCCTGACTTTC. Amino acid sequence: CASSFLSWGSGANVLTF.

The chain uses TRBV15 and TRBJ2-7; TRBD1 matches 8 bases. J gave up 4 bases and V 0 bases, and 11 bases lay outside the gene matches. The CDR3 is 17 amino acids. Germline V lookup: CDR1 LNHNV, CDR2 YYDKDF (reference sequence). The CDR3 nucleotides read TGTGCCACCAGCAGAGACCTTAGACAGGGGTCAAGTTACGAGCAGTACTTC. Translating it yields CATSRDLRQGSSYEQYF.

The rearrangement uses TRBV9 and TRBJ2-3; 11 bases agree with TRBD1. CDR3 length: 16 amino acids. J was trimmed by 6 bases and V by 3 bases; bases with no gene match: 9. Germline CDR1 is SGDLS and CDR2 is YYNGEE. This CDR3 reads CASSAGQGAKGDTQYF. CDR3 coding DNA: TGTGCCAGCAGCGCAGGACAGGGGGCGAAGGGCGATACGCAGTATTTT.

The rearrangement joins TRBV4-3 to TRBJ2-3; D is uncertain. V dropped 0 bases and J dropped 5 bases, with 15 bases sitting between them. Germline values: CDR1 LGHNA, CDR2 YSLEER. This CDR3 contains 16 residues. CDR3 loop: CASSQDLAPSGDTQYF. The CDR3 DNA follows: TGCGCCAGCAGCCAAGACTTGGCTCCTTCTGGAGATACGCAGTATTTT.

The rearrangement links TRBV4-1 to TRBJ2-7; 9 bases match TRBD2. The CDR3 totals 18 residues. J gave up 0 bases and V 2 bases, and 11 bases lay outside the gene matches. The germline V gene encodes CDR1 MGHRA and CDR2 YSYEKL. CDR3 sequence (DNA): TGCGCCAGCAGCCAATCTAGCGGGATCTCCTGGAGCTCCTACGAGCAGTACTTC. The encoded protein is CASSQSSGISWSSYEQYF.

The chain employs TRBV6-1 and TRBJ1-5, with D uncertain. This CDR3 comprises 14 residues. The V and J ends lost 5 bases and 0 bases respectively, with 8 bases between them. Germline lookup yields CDR1 MNHNS and CDR2 SASEGT. The DNA of the CDR3 is TGTGCCAGCAGTAGGGCAGATAGCAATCAGCCCCAGCATTTT. It specifies CASSRADSNQPQHF.

The V gene is TRBV28, the J gene TRBJ2-2; D is ambiguous. V shed 2 bases and J shed 5 bases, with 15 bases lying between them. This CDR3 is built from 16 residues. Germline V gives CDR1 MDHEN, CDR2 SYDVKM. CDR3 residues: CASSLRAAGLTGELFF. The CDR3 DNA reads TGTGCCAGCAGTTTAAGGGCAGCCGGGCTAACCGGGGAGCTGTTTTTT.